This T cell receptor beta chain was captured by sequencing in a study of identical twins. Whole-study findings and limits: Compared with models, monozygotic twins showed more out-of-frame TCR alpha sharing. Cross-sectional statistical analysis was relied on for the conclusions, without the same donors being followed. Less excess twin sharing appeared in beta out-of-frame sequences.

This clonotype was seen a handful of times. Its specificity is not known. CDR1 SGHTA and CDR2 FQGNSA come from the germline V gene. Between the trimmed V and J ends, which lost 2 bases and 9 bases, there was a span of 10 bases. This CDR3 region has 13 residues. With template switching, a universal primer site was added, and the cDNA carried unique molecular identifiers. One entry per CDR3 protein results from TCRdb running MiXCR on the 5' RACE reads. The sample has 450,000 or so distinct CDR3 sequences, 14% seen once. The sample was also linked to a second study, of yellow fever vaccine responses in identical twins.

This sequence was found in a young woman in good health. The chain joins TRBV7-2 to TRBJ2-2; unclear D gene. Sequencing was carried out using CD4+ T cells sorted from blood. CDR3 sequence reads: CASSLPPMRELFF. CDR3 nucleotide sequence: TGTGCCAGCAGCTTACCCCCCATGCGGGAGCTGTTTTTT.